This T cell receptor beta chain was recorded in a study of blood T cell repertoires in COVID-19. Across the study: PBMCs, B-cell-depleted T cells, or T cells were the source of the cDNA or gDNA that made up the material.

The authors' processing: Nucleated cell counts were estimated from reference gene primer amplification. Produced via immunoSEQ multiplex PCR; TCRdb's table is partial and in-frame only. From that table come the V and J calls and clone size; the DNA was used to work out D and trimming. The repertoire includes 55,000 to 95,000 clones, roughly four fifths of them detected once, and 1.8% sits in the top ten. This clone has just one count. Trimming at V came to 7 bases and at J to 8 bases, leaving 12 bases not matched to a gene. CDR1 is MDHEN and CDR2 is SYDVKM in the germline V gene. CDR3 length: 16 amino acids.

This chain connects TRBV28 to TRBJ2-3, with 13 bases lining up with TRBD2. The sample consisted of peripheral blood. The source of this sequence is a woman aged 55-69 years with acute or convalescent COVID-19. CDR3: CASTTSGGTLGGTQYF. The CDR3 DNA reads as TGTGCCAGCACGACTAGCGGGGGGACCCTTGGAGGTACGCAGTATTTT.